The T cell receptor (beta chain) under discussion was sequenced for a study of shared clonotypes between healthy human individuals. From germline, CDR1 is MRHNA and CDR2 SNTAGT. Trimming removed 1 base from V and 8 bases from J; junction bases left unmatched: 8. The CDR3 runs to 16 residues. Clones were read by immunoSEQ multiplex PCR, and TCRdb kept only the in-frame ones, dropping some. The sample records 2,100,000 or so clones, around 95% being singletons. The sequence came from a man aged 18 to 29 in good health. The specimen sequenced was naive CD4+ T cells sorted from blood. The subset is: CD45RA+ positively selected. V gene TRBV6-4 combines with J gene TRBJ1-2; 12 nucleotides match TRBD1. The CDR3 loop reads CASSDFPGTGGLGYTF. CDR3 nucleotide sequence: TGTGCCAGCAGTGACTTCCCCGGGACAGGGGGCTTAGGCTACACCTTC.